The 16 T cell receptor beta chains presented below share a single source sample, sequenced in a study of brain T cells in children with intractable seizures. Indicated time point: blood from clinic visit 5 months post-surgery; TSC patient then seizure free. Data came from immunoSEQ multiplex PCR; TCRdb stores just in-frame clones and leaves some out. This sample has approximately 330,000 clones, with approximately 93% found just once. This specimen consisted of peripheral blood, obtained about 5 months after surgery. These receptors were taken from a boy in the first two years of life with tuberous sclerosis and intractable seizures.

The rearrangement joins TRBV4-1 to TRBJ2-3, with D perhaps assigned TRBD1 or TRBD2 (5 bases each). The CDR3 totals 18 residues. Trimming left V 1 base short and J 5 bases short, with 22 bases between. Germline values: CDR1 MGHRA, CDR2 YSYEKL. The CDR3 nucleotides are TGCGCCAGCAGCCAAGGCCGGTTCGGGGCCACGTCCGGAGATACGCAGTATTTT. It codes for CASSQGRFGATSGDTQYF.

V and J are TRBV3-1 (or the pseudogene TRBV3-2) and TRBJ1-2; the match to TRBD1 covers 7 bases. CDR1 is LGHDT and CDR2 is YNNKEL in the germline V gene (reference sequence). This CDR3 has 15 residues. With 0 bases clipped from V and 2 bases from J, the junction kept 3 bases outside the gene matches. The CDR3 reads CASSQELTGNYGYTF. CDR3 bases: TGTGCCAGCAGCCAAGAACTGACAGGGAACTATGGCTACACCTTC.

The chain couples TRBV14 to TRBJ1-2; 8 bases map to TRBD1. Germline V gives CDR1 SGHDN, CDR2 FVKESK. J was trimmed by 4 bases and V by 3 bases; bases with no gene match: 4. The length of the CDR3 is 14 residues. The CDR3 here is CASSQRTGFYGYTF. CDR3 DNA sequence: TGTGCCAGCAGCCAGAGGACAGGGTTCTATGGCTACACCTTC.

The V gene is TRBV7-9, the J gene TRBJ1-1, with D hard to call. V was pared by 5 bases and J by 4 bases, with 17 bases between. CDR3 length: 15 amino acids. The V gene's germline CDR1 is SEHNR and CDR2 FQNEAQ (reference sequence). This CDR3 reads CASSAGVGSSTEAFF. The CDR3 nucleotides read TGTGCCAGCAGCGCCGGGGTGGGGTCGAGCACTGAAGCTTTCTTT.

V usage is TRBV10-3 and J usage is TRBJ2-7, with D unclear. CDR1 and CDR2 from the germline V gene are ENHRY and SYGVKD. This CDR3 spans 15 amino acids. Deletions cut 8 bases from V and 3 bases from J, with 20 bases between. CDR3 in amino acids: CAIRFSMLLNYEQYF. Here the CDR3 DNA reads TGTGCCATCCGTTTCTCGATGCTACTAAACTACGAGCAGTACTTC.

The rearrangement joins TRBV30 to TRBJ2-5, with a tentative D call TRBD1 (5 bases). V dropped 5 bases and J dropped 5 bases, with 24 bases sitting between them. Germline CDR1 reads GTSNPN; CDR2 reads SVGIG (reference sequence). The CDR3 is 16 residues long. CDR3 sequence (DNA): TGTGCCTGGGACCCAGGGATGTCGGGCGCGAGGGAGACCCAGTACTTC. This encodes CAWDPGMSGARETQYF.

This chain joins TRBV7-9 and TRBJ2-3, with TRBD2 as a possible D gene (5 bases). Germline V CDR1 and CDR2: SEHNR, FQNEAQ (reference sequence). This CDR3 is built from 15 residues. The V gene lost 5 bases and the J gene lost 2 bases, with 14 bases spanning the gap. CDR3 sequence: CASSLDPDFTDTQYF. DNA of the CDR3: TGTGCCAGCAGCCTGGACCCGGACTTCACAGATACGCAGTATTTT.

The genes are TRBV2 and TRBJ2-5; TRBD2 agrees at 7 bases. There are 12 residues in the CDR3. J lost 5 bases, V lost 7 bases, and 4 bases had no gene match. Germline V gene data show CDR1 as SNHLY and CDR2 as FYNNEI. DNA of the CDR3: TGTGCCAGCATGGCCGGGAGGGAGACCCAGTACTTC. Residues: CASMAGRETQYF.

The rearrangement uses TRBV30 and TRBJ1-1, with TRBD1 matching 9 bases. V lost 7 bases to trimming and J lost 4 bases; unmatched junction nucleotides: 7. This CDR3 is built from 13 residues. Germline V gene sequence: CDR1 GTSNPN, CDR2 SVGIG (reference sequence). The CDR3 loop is CASVTGGITEAFF. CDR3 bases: TGTGCCTCAGTTACAGGGGGCATCACTGAAGCTTTCTTT. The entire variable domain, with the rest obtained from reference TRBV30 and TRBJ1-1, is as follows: SQTIHQWPATLVQPVGSPLSLECTVEGTSNPNLYWYRQAAGRGLQLLFYSVGIGQISSEVPQNLSASRPQDRQFILSSKKLLLSDSGFYLCASVTGGITEAFFGQGTRLTVV.

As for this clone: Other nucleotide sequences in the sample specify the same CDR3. CDR3 nucleotide sequence: TGCGCCAGCAGCTTGGAGTCTGGAGGCACTGAAGCTTTCTTT. Its protein is CASSLESGGTEAFF. The chain uses TRBV5-1 and TRBJ1-1; unclear D gene. This CDR3 comprises 14 residues. Trimming removed 0 bases at V and 4 bases at J, with 10 bases between. Germline V gives CDR1 SGHRS, CDR2 YFSETQ.

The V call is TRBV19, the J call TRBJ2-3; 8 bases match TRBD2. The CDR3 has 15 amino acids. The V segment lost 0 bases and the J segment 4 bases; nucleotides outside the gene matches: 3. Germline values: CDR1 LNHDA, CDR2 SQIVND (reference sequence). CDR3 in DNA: TGTGCCAGTAGTATAGAACGGGGGGGCTCAGATACGCAGTATTTT. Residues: CASSIERGGSDTQYF.

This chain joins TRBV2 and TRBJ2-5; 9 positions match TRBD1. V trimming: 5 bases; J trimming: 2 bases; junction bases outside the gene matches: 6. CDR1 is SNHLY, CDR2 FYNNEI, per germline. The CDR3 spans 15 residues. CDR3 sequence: CASSPPGTGQETQYF. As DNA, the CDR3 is TGTGCCAGCAGTCCCCCCGGGACAGGGCAAGAGACCCAGTACTTC.

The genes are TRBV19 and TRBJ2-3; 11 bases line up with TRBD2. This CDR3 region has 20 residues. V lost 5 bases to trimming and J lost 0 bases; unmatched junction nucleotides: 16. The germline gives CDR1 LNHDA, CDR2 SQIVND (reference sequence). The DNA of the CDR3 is TGTGCCAGTAGTGTGGGACTAGCGGCCAACACAAGACAGAGCACAGATACGCAGTATTTT. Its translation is CASSVGLAANTRQSTDTQYF.

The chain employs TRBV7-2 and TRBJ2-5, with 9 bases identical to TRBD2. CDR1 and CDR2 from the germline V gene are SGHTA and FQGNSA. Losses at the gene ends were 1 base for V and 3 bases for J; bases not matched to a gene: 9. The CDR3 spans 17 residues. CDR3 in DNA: TGTGCCAGCAGCTTAGACCCAGCGGGGGGAAAGAAAGAGACCCAGTACTTC. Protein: CASSLDPAGGKKETQYF.

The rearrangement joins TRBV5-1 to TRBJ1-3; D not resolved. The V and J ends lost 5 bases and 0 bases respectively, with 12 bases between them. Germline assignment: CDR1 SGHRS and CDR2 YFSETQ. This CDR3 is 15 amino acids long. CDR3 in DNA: TGCGCCAGCAGGTCTTACCCCAACTCTGGAAACACCATATATTTT. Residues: CASRSYPNSGNTIYF.

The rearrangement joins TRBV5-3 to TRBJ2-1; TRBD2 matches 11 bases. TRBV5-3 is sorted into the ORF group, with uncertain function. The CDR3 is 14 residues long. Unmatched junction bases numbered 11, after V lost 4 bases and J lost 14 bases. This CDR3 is CARSPTSGKIKEFF. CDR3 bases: TGTGCCAGAAGCCCGACTAGCGGGAAGATCAAGGAGTTCTTC.